This T cell receptor (beta chain) was found in a study of blood T cell repertoires in COVID-19. Study details: COVID-19 samples, acute and convalescent, were from the United States, Italy and Spain. Sources were T cells, B-cell-depleted T cells, or PBMCs; the material itself was cDNA or gDNA.

This CDR3 region has 13 residues. Trimming stripped 3 bases from V and 1 base from J, with 9 bases between. CDR1 and CDR2 (germline): GTSNPN, SVGIG (reference sequence). Generated by immunoSEQ multiplex PCR, the TCRdb table keeps only in-frame clones and is missing some. Altogether about 400,000 clones are present, roughly 88% being singletons, with the ten largest covering roughly 2%. Researchers sorted participants into cohorts using their self-reported clinical history. The source material was PBMCs or T cells enriched from blood (not recorded which). The chain carries TRBV30 and TRBJ1-2, with D possibly matching TRBD1 (6 bases). This receptor was taken from a woman aged 40 to 50 with acute COVID-19. CDR3 loop: CAWSGTFNYGYTF. The CDR3 DNA follows: TGTGCCTGGAGCGGGACATTTAACTATGGCTACACCTTC. Complete variable domain (other parts from reference TRBV30 and TRBJ1-2): SQTIHQWPATLVQPVGSPLSLECTVEGTSNPNLYWYRQAAGRGLQLLFYSVGIGQISSEVPQNLSASRPQDRQFILSSKKLLLSDSGFYLCAWSGTFNYGYTFGSGTRLTVV.